This TCR beta chain was sequenced in a study of relationships among human T cell subsets. From mRNA, alpha and beta CDR3 regions were amplified using semiquantitative ARM-PCR. Tagged nested gene-specific primers were used first, then communal superprimers amplified exponentially. Exonuclease cleared nested primers, then first-round products were reamplified. TCRdb recomputed calls from the multiplex PCR reads with MiXCR, one row per CDR3 protein. The sample lists fewer than 15,000 distinct CDR3 sequences; around 67% were seen once. The CDR3 contains 14 residues. CDR1 and CDR2 (germline): SGHAT, FQDESV (reference sequence). Trimming removed 0 bases from V and 7 bases from J, with 11 bases in between. After CD25, CD56 and CD294 bead selections, the flow-through was collected as Th1 cells. Overall study results and limits: Substantial CDR3 sharing among Th1, Th2 and regulatory cells suggested stochastic fate choice.

This clonotype has only one observation. Its specificity is not known. This sequence joins TRBV11-1 and TRBJ2-3; no definite D call. The receptor's source is a man aged 40-49 years in good health. The sequenced material came from CD4+ Th1 cells sorted from blood. The CDR3 reads CASSLAPSRNTQYF. DNA for the CDR3: TGTGCCAGCAGCTTAGCGCCTTCGAGAAATACGCAGTATTTT.